Listed below are T cell receptor beta chains from one sample, sequenced in a study of blood T cell repertoires in COVID-19. Some clones are missing from TCRdb's copy, which holds only in-frame ones; the method was immunoSEQ multiplex PCR. The sample includes more than 350,000 clones, around nine tenths of them seen just once. The sample was PBMCs or T cells enriched from blood (not recorded which). Source of these receptors: a young woman who had been exposed to COVID-19. The conserved cysteine and the conserved F or W are not part of the CDR3 here. The order of the fields is clone size, J gene, V gene, CDR3 protein. Where a row states a size, it is once, few, many or the class of an expanded clone; other rows omit it.

once | TRBJ1-3 | TRBV4-1 | ASSQGQLSGNTIY
. | TRBJ1-2 | TRBV10-3 | AISEVDGDGYT
. | TRBJ1-1 | TRBV19 | ASSPGGNTEAF
once | TRBJ1-1 | TRBV11-2 | ASRREINTEAF
. | TRBJ2-7 | TRBV7-9 | ASSLLLAGGHSYEQY
. | TRBJ2-7 | TRBV4-1 | ASSHNRGGLAEQY
. | TRBJ1-4 | TRBV25-1 | ASSETGTVGEKLF
few | TRBJ1-1 | TRBV24-1 | ATSGSSRGEAF
. | TRBJ2-5 | TRBV7-2 | ASSSRTGETQY
. | TRBJ2-1 | TRBV15 | ATSRDRGDEQF
few | TRBJ1-2 | TRBV6-4 | ASSDSYRTPQKYYGYT
. | TRBJ2-7 | TRBV3-1/TRBV3-2 | ASSQGTSGGYEQY
. | TRBJ2-2 | TRBV7-2 | ASSLVPPLGRTGELF
. | TRBJ1-1 | TRBV12-3/TRBV12-4 | ATLRRGDIAF
. | TRBJ2-2 | TRBV27 | ASRTRGVPTGELF
. | TRBJ1-2 | TRBV5-6 | ASSLRVNYGYT
. | TRBJ2-7 | TRBV24-1 | ATSDPGLAVSSYEQY
. | TRBJ2-7 | TRBV28 | ASGTGQRSYEQY
. | TRBJ1-5 | TRBV3-1/TRBV3-2 | ASSPGHISNQPQH
once | TRBJ2-7 | TRBV7-8 | ASSPGREQY
once | TRBJ2-7 | TRBV19 | ASNYGNDYEQY
. | TRBJ1-5 | TRBV19 | ASSFYGTDLDQPQH
. | TRBJ2-7 | TRBV10-2 | ASRDRGYEQY
. | TRBJ2-7 | TRBV6-5 | ASSPNGGGSYEQY
. | TRBJ1-4 | TRBV28 | ASSLLQGTFKLF
. | TRBJ1-2 | TRBV5-4 | ASSGDTPNA
. | TRBJ2-7 | TRBV6-5 | ASSYSWQGPYEQY
. | TRBJ2-7 | TRBV7-9 | ASSLDKGVDEQY
. | TRBJ2-7 | TRBV27 | ASSLGAVAYEQY
. | TRBJ2-5 | TRBV6-5 | ASSYFTGIQETQY
. | TRBJ1-3 | TRBV5-5 | ASSSITGAGNTIY
. | TRBJ2-3 | TRBV10-3 | AIGLAGRDTQY
. | TRBJ2-7 | TRBV10-3 | AISGTLGQSSYEQY
. | TRBJ1-6 | TRBV28 | ASSRGDRANSPLH
. | TRBJ2-5 | TRBV6-2/TRBV6-3 | ASSYGGGAVETQY
. | TRBJ2-7 | TRBV2 | ASSEGAGALYEQY
. | TRBJ2-7 | TRBV4-3 | ASSQESLRDRVYEQY
. | TRBJ2-1 | TRBV29-1 | SVARERPYNEQF
. | TRBJ1-1 | TRBV6-2/TRBV6-3 | ASSYTGPGVNTEAF
once | TRBJ1-4 | TRBV2 | ASRGVWEKLF